This T cell receptor beta chain emerged from a study of tumor and adjacent non-tumor tissue in lung cancer. Study details: Stage I to III disease affected 10 men and 5 women aged roughly 30 to 80.

Trimming shortened V by 7 bases and J by 4 bases, and 10 bases separated the two germline ends. This CDR3 contains 12 residues. The library came from three nested PCR rounds adapted from ARM-PCR protocols. MiXCR was run by TCRdb on the multiplex PCR reads, yielding one entry per CDR3 protein. The sample has over 110,000 distinct CDR3 sequences, approximately 66% seen once. No cell sorting was done before RNA was extracted from the tissue. Chemotherapy-naive patients with new lung cancer underwent thoracic surgery in China, August–November 2014. The clonotype was recovered from a man between 60 and 75 years old with small cell lung cancer. The genes are TRBV12-3 or TRBV12-4 and TRBJ1-2; weak D call: TRBD1 (5 bases). Sequenced sample: lung tumor tissue. CDR3 bases: TGTGCCAGCAACCCACAGGCCTATGGCTACACCTTC. Residues: CASNPQAYGYTF.